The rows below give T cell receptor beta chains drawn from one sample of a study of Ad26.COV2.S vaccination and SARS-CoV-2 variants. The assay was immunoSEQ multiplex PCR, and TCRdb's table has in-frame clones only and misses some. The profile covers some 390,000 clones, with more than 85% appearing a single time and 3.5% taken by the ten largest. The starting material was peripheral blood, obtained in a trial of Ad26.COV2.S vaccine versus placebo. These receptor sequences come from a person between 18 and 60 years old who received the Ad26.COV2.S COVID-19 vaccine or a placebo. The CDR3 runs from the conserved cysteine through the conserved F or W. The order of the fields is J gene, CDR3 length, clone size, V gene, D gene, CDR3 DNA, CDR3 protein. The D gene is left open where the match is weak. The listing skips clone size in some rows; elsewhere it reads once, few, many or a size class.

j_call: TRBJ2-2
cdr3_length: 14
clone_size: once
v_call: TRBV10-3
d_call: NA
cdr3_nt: TGTGCCGTACAAAATCAGGGATTTGACGGGGAGCTGTTTTTT
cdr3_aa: CAVQNQGFDGELFF

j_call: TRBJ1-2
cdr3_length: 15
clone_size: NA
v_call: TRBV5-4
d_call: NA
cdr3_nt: TGTGCCAGCAGCTTGACTGGACAGAGGGCCTATGGCTACACCTTC
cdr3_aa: CASSLTGQRAYGYTF

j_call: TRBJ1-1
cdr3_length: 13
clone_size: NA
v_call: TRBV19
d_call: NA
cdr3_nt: TGTGCCAGTAGTATAAAAATTGGGACTGAAGCTTTCTTT
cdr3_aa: CASSIKIGTEAFF

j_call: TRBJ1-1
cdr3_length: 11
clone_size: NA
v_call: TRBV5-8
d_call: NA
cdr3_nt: TGTGCCAGCAGCTTAGTCCAAGAAGCTTTCTTT
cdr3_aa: CASSLVQEAFF

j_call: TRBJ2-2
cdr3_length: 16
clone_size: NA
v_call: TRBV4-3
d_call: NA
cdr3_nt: TGCGCCAGCAGCCAAGAACCAGGGTGGAACACCGGGGAGCTGTTTTTT
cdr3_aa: CASSQEPGWNTGELFF

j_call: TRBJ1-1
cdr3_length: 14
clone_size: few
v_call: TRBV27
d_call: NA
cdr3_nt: TGTGCCAGCAGTTTTTCCAGGACGAACACTGAAGCTTTCTTT
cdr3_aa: CASSFSRTNTEAFF

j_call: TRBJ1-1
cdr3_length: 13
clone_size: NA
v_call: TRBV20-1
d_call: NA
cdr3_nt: TGCAGTGCTAGTGTGGGGATGAACACTGAAGCTTTCTTT
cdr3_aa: CSASVGMNTEAFF

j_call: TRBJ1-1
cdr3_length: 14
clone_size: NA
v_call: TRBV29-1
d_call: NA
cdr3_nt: TGCAGCGTTTTCGGACCGGGTGGCGGCACTGAAGCTTTCTTT
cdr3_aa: CSVFGPGGGTEAFF

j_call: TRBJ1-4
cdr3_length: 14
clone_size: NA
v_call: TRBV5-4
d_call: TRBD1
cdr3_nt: TGTGCCAGCAGCCTAGGACAGGGGGGTGAAAAACTGTTTTTT
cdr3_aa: CASSLGQGGEKLFF

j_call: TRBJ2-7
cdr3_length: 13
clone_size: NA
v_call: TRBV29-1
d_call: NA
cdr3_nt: TGCAGCGTTGAAGACAGGGAGGTCTACGAGCAGTACTTC
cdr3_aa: CSVEDREVYEQYF

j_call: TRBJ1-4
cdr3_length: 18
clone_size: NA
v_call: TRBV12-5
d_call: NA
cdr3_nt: TGTGCTAGTGGTTTGAAAGCGGCAGGAGTCTTACTAATGAAAGAACTGTTTTTT
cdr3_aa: CASGLKAAGVLLMKELFF

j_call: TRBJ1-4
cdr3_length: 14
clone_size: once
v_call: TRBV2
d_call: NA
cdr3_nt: TGTGCCAGCTCTCTACAGGGAAGGTACGAAAAACTGTTTTTT
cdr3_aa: CASSLQGRYEKLFF

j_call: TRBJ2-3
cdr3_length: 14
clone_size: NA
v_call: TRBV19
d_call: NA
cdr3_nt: TGTGCCAGTAGTACCCAGGGGACGACAGATACGCAGTATTTT
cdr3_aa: CASSTQGTTDTQYF